Below are 22 T cell receptor beta chains sequenced from a single sample in a study of a mutant IDH1 vaccine in newly diagnosed glioma. These receptors have no known antigen. The repertoire was sequenced with immunoSEQ multiplex PCR; TCRdb's copy has only in-frame clones and lacks some. The sample contains around 56,000 clones, about 80% of which appear only once. Documented time point: week 5, during vaccination. The vaccine gave 300 ug of a 20-mer mutant IDH1 peptide subcutaneously per dose. Here the sequenced sample was PBMCs, taken from a glioma patient whose treatment included an IDH1 peptide vaccine. Receptors originate from a young man with glioma.

The chain has TRBV29-1 and TRBJ2-7; D gene ambiguous. CDR1 SQVTM and CDR2 ANQGSEA come from the germline V gene. V lost 4 bases to trimming and J lost 3 bases, with 13 bases between them. The CDR3 loop spans 13 amino acids. CDR3 nucleotide sequence: TGCAGCGTTGGCTCGGCCACCGACTACGAGCAGTACTTC. This encodes CSVGSATDYEQYF.

Only a few counts were recorded for this clone. V gene TRBV21-1 combines with J gene TRBJ2-3; the DNA was not used to check the table's D call, TRBD1. TRBV21-1 is an annotated pseudogene. The CDR3 is 16 residues long. The CDR3 protein is CASSKVLRQHTDTQYF. As DNA, the CDR3 is TGTGCCAGCAGCAAAGTATTACGACAGCACACAGATACGCAGTATTTT.

CDR3 nucleotide sequence: TGCAGCGCCAGGACAGGGGGCGTTGGCACAGATACGCAGTATTTT. It specifies CSARTGGVGTDTQYF. The chain joins TRBV29-1 to TRBJ2-3, with 11 nucleotides matching TRBD1. Germline CDR1 reads SQVTM; CDR2 reads ANQGSEA. The CDR3 is 15 amino acids. J gave up 1 base and V 7 bases, and 7 bases lay outside the gene matches.

This chain links TRBV19 with TRBJ2-7; D call uncertain. There are 14 residues in the CDR3. V gave up 1 base and J gave up 0 bases, with 7 bases separating them. Germline values: CDR1 LNHDA, CDR2 SQIVND (reference sequence). For the CDR3, the DNA is TGTGCCAGTAGTATAGTCAGCAACTCCTACGAGCAGTACTTC. Its translation: CASSIVSNSYEQYF. The full variable domain, in which reference TRBV19 and TRBJ2-7 provide the parts outside the CDR3, is DGGITQSPKYLFRKEGQNVTLSCEQNLNHDAMYWYRQDPGQGLRLIYYSQIVNDFQKGDIAEGYSVSREKKESFPLTVTSAQKNPTAFYLCASSIVSNSYEQYFGPGTRLTVT.

The chain couples TRBV18 to TRBJ1-1; D perhaps matches TRBD1 (6 bases). The CDR3 covers 17 residues. V was trimmed by 3 bases and J by 0 bases, leaving 17 bases between them. Germline CDR1 reads KGHSH; CDR2 reads LQKENI. CDR3 nucleotides: TGTGCCAGCTCACCGACGCGACAGGTAACCATGAACACTGAAGCTTTCTTT. Translated, it gives CASSPTRQVTMNTEAFF.

The CDR3, as DNA: TGTGCCAGCAGCGTAGAATCGGGGGTTGGAAACACCATATATTTT. This codes for CASSVESGVGNTIYF. The chain couples TRBV9 to TRBJ1-3, with D possibly being TRBD1 (5 bases). Germline CDR1 is SGDLS and CDR2 is YYNGEE. V lost 0 bases to trimming and J lost 3 bases, with 10 bases between them. The length of the CDR3 is 15 residues.

The chain recombines TRBV27 with TRBJ1-2; 8 nucleotides agree with TRBD1. The ends lost 5 bases at V and 7 bases at J; junction bases unmatched: 6. CDR1 and CDR2 from the germline V gene are MNHEY and SMNVEV (reference sequence). The CDR3 has 13 residues. This chain's CDR3 is CASSPDRGGGYTF. The CDR3 coding sequence is TGTGCCAGCAGTCCAGACAGGGGTGGTGGCTACACCTTC.

About this clone itself: The junction does not match germline at one end; this may be a read error. This same CDR3 is encoded by further DNA sequences in the sample. The chain joins TRBV4-2 to TRBJ2-2; 9 bases are shared with TRBD2. Germline CDR1 reads LGHNA; CDR2 reads YNFKEQ. This CDR3 region has 18 residues. This chain's CDR3 is CASSQDGAGGPNTGELFF. For the CDR3, the DNA is TGTGCCAGCAGCCAAGATGGGGCGGGGGGGCCTAACACCGGAGAGCTGTTTTTT.

The chain is built from TRBV18 and TRBJ1-1; possible D gene TRBD1, 6 bases. The V and J ends lost 3 bases and 11 bases respectively, with 13 bases between them. The germline V gene has CDR1 KGHSH and CDR2 LQKENI. CDR3 size: 12 residues. The CDR3 loop is CASSPGEGGAFF. CDR3 coding DNA: TGTGCCAGCTCACCGGGAGAAGGGGGTGCTTTCTTT.

The V call is TRBV6-5, the J call TRBJ1-1; D is unclear. The V gene's germline CDR1 is MNHEY and CDR2 SVGAGI. Deletions cut 1 base from V and 3 bases from J, with 6 bases between. The CDR3 sequence is 13 residues long. As DNA, the CDR3 is TGTGCCAGCAGTTACTGGGCGGACACTGAAGCTTTCTTT. Protein: CASSYWADTEAFF.

The rearrangement links TRBV7-9 to TRBJ1-4, with D maybe TRBD1 (5 bases). CDR1 SEHNR and CDR2 FQNEAQ come from the germline V gene (reference sequence). With 10 bases removed from V and 8 bases from J, the gap between germline ends came to 17 bases. The CDR3 length is 13 residues. The CDR3 sequence: CATRDASFEKLFF. The CDR3 DNA reads as TGTGCCACCAGGGACGCCTCTTTCGAAAAACTGTTTTTT.

This clone was seen only once. The chain is built from TRBV28 and TRBJ1-5; D not resolved. Trimming took 8 bases from V and 4 from J, leaving 18 bases between them. Germline CDR1 is MDHEN and CDR2 is SYDVKM. There are 15 residues in the CDR3. In DNA, the CDR3 is TGTGCCAGCCTGAACGGGAAACCGAGGAATCAGCCCCAGCATTTT. Residues: CASLNGKPRNQPQHF.

The chain has TRBV9 and TRBJ1-1, with D unclear. Trimming stripped 2 bases from V and 0 bases from J, with 11 bases between. The CDR3 sequence is 15 residues long. The germline CDR1 and CDR2 sequences are SGDLS and YYNGEE. The CDR3 bases are TGTGCCAGCAGCGTGTCTCCCACATTGAACACTGAAGCTTTCTTT. Protein product: CASSVSPTLNTEAFF.

CDR3 residues: CASSPSPEGSQPQHF. CDR3 in DNA: TGTGCCAGCAGCCCATCCCCAGAGGGTAGTCAGCCCCAGCATTTT. J is TRBJ1-5 and V is TRBV5-8; D is unclear. Germline CDR1 SGHTS, CDR2 YDEGEE. Trimming shortened V by 4 bases and J by 6 bases, and 17 bases separated the two germline ends. The CDR3 contains 15 residues.

The chain uses TRBV4-1 and TRBJ1-2; tentative D call: TRBD1 (6 bases). CDR3 length equals 15 residues. Germline V CDR1 and CDR2: MGHRA, YSYEKL. Trimming took off 0 bases at V and 2 bases at J, with 10 bases between the two ends. CDR3 amino acids: CASSQDLTGNYGYTF. CDR3 DNA sequence: TGCGCCAGCAGCCAAGATCTCACAGGGAACTATGGCTACACCTTC.

The sample holds a few counts of this clone. The rearrangement uses TRBV9 and TRBJ1-1; D is uncertain. CDR3 length: 16 residues. V was trimmed by 0 bases and J by 8 bases, leaving 20 bases between them. Germline assignment: CDR1 SGDLS and CDR2 YYNGEE. CDR3 residues: CASSVVVRATQGEAFF. CDR3 DNA sequence: TGTGCCAGCAGCGTAGTAGTTCGTGCAACCCAAGGGGAAGCTTTCTTT.

V gene TRBV5-1 combines with J gene TRBJ1-2; D gene ambiguous. The germline V and J ends were trimmed by 4 bases and 1 base, with 29 bases remaining between them. Germline assignment: CDR1 SGHRS and CDR2 YFSETQ. The CDR3 runs 20 residues. For the CDR3, the DNA is TGCGCCAGCAGCCCGTCTGGTCCTGCCGGTCCGGACTACTTTAACTATGGCTACACCTTC. It yields the protein CASSPSGPAGPDYFNYGYTF.

This chain joins TRBV7-9 and TRBJ2-3; D might be TRBD2 (6 bases). Trimming took 11 bases from V and 4 from J, leaving 10 bases between them. In germline, CDR1 is SEHNR, CDR2 FQNEAQ (reference sequence). This CDR3 region has 11 residues. CDR3 coding DNA: TGTGCCGGCGGAGGGGCAGATACGCAGTATTTT. It encodes CAGGGADTQYF. The whole variable domain, filled in from reference TRBV7-9 and TRBJ2-3, reads DTGVSQNPRHKITKRGQNVTFRCDPISEHNRLYWYRQTLGQGPEFLTYFQNEAQLEKSRLLSDRFSAERPKGSFSTLEIQRTEQGDSAMYLCAGGGADTQYFGPGTRLTVL.

The J gene is TRBJ2-3, the V gene TRBV25-1; 10 bases map to TRBD2. CDR1 MGHDK and CDR2 SYGVNS come from the germline V gene. The ends lost 6 bases at V and 6 bases at J; junction bases unmatched: 9. The CDR3 sequence is 15 residues long. The CDR3, as DNA: TGTGCCAGCAGGCTTAGCGGGGGGAGTGCGGATACGCAGTATTTT. Its translation is CASRLSGGSADTQYF.

The rearrangement uses TRBV6-1 and TRBJ1-1, with 9 nucleotides matching TRBD1. In germline, CDR1 is MNHNS, CDR2 SASEGT. Germline trimming cut 1 base from V and 2 bases from J; bases unmatched to any gene: 8. The CDR3 sequence is 17 residues long. CDR3 coding DNA: TGTGCCAGCAGTGAAGAGGGACAGGGTAGATCAAACACTGAAGCTTTCTTT. Translating it yields CASSEEGQGRSNTEAFF.

This chain uses TRBV28 with TRBJ1-5, with D hard to call. The CDR3 consists of 15 residues. Trimming took off 6 bases at V and 0 bases at J, with 12 bases between the two ends. CDR1 and CDR2 from the germline V gene are MDHEN and SYDVKM. CDR3 bases: TGTGCCAGCAGGCACGGACGGAATAGCAATCAGCCCCAGCATTTT. It is translated as CASRHGRNSNQPQHF.

This chain uses TRBV6-4 with TRBJ2-2, with D possibly matching TRBD2 (5 bases). The CDR3 totals 13 residues. V was trimmed by 3 bases and J by 3 bases, leaving 5 bases between them. Looked up from germline, CDR1 is MRHNA and CDR2 is SNTAGT. The DNA of the CDR3 is TGTGCCAGCAGTGAGGAGGACACCGGGGAGCTGTTTTTT. Residues: CASSEEDTGELFF.